This is a list of T cell receptor beta chains from one sample in a study of PD-L1 blockade in urothelial cancer. TCRdb keeps only in-frame clones here, not all; method: immunoSEQ multiplex PCR. The sample includes 42,000 or so clones, roughly four fifths of them seen just once. The source material was PBMCs, sampled around atezolizumab (anti-PD-L1) treatment. These receptors were collected from a man aged 55 to 69 with urothelial cancer. The CDR3 runs from the conserved cysteine through the conserved F or W. Fields, in order: CDR3 DNA, CDR3 protein, D gene, V gene, J gene, clone size. The D gene is left open where the match is weak. Part of the rows lack a size; the others show once, few, many or a class for expanded clones.

TGTGCCAGCAGCGTAAACAGGGTAGGCACTGAAGCTTTCTTT,CASSVNRVGTEAFF,-,TRBV9,TRBJ1-1,-
TGTGCCAGCAGCCTGGTGAGAGGCTACGAGCAGTACTTC,CASSLVRGYEQYF,-,TRBV14,TRBJ2-7,-
TGTGCCAGCAGTTCCGGCCGACTAGCGGGAGGAAACGAGCAGTACTTC,CASSSGRLAGGNEQYF,TRBD2,TRBV27,TRBJ2-7,medium-sized
TGCGCCAGCAGCTCAGCAGGTAGTTACACTGAAGCTTTCTTT,CASSSAGSYTEAFF,-,TRBV5-1,TRBJ1-1,once
TGTGCCAGTAGTCTCGACAGGGGAAACACTGAAGCTTTCTTT,CASSLDRGNTEAFF,TRBD1,TRBV19,TRBJ1-1,-
TGTGCCAGCAGCTCCCCAGGGGTCGGGGAGCTGTTTTTT,CASSSPGVGELFF,-,TRBV13,TRBJ2-2,-
TGTGCCAGTAGTATAGAACATGGCGGGAGCTCCTACGAGCAGTACTTC,CASSIEHGGSSYEQYF,TRBD2,TRBV19,TRBJ2-7,-
TGTGCCAGCAGCAAAGAGCGGGCCCACACAGATACGCAGTATTTT,CASSKERAHTDTQYF,-,TRBV21-1,TRBJ2-3,-
TGTGCCAGCAGCCCGACCCATACGGGGAGCGGCAGAACCGAGCTAAACTATGGCTACACCTTC,CASSPTHTGSGRTELNYGYTF,-,TRBV14,TRBJ1-2,-
TGCGCCAGCAGCGGGGGACTAGCGGGAGGAGAGACCCAGTACTTC,CASSGGLAGGETQYF,TRBD2,TRBV5-1,TRBJ2-5,-
TGCGCCAGCAGCTTGGGGGGAGAGGGCTATGGCTACACCTTC,CASSLGGEGYGYTF,-,TRBV5-1,TRBJ1-2,once
TGTGCCAGCAGCCCGGGACTAGCGGGTCCCTCTCACAATGAGCAGTTCTTC,CASSPGLAGPSHNEQFF,TRBD2,TRBV11-2,TRBJ2-1,-
TGCGCCAGCAGCCCCACACAGGGGGGACCCACAGATACGCAGTATTTT,CASSPTQGGPTDTQYF,TRBD1,TRBV5-1,TRBJ2-3,-
TGTGCCAGCAGCCCCGGACTAGCGGGGGGATTAGAGACCCAGTACTTC,CASSPGLAGGLETQYF,TRBD2,TRBV13,TRBJ2-5,-
TGTGCCAGCAGCTCCGGGACAGTCAACACTGAAGCTTTCTTT,CASSSGTVNTEAFF,TRBD1,TRBV7-9,TRBJ1-1,-
TGTGCCAGCAGCTTAGAGACGGGACTCAACTACAATGAGCAGTTCTTC,CASSLETGLNYNEQFF,-,TRBV7-6,TRBJ2-1,-
TGTGCCAGCAGTGTTCCGGGAACAGATACGCAGTATTTT,CASSVPGTDTQYF,-,TRBV28,TRBJ2-3,-
TGCAGTGCTAGAGACTTCTATGGCTACACCTTC,CSARDFYGYTF,-,TRBV20-1,TRBJ1-2,-
TGCGCCAGCAGCCTAGGACAGGGGGGGACAGATACGCAGTATTTT,CASSLGQGGTDTQYF,TRBD1,TRBV5-1,TRBJ2-3,-
TGTGCCAGCTCACAAAACGTCCCGGGGTCCACCGGGGAGCTGTTTTTT,CASSQNVPGSTGELFF,-,TRBV18,TRBJ2-2,-
TGTGCCAGCAGCCATTCTTCCACTCGGGTTGGCTACACCTTC,CASSHSSTRVGYTF,-,TRBV11-2,TRBJ1-2,-
TGTGCCAGCTCACCACCTTCAGGGCCAAGCTATGGCTACACCTTC,CASSPPSGPSYGYTF,-,TRBV18,TRBJ1-2,-
TGTGCCAGCAGCCCGACTAGCGGGAGTACAGATACGCAGTATTTT,CASSPTSGSTDTQYF,TRBD2,TRBV13,TRBJ2-3,once
TGCGCCAGCAGCGCGGTTGGCTCCTATGGCTACACCTTC,CASSAVGSYGYTF,-,TRBV5-1,TRBJ1-2,once
TGTGCCAGTAGTATGGGGAGGTCCAACGAGCAGTACTTC,CASSMGRSNEQYF,-,TRBV19,TRBJ2-7,few
TGTGCCAGTAGTATGGCACTCCGGGTGGGAGAGACCCAGTACTTC,CASSMALRVGETQYF,-,TRBV19,TRBJ2-5,-
TGTGCCAGCAGTTTATGGGCAGGGCTAAACTATGGCTACACCTTC,CASSLWAGLNYGYTF,-,TRBV28,TRBJ1-2,-
TGTGCCAGCAGTTTTGGGGGACAGTTGGGTTCACCCCTCCACTTT,CASSFGGQLGSPLHF,TRBD1,TRBV27,TRBJ1-6,-
TGTGCCAGCAGTTTAATGTCTAGCGGGTACACAGATACGCAGTATTTT,CASSLMSSGYTDTQYF,TRBD2,TRBV28,TRBJ2-3,-
TGTGCCAGCAGTCGTGGGACAGGGGCAAGCTCTGGGGCCAACGTCCTGACTTTC,CASSRGTGASSGANVLTF,TRBD1,TRBV2,TRBJ2-6,-
TGTGCCAGCAGACTTATGTGGCAGGGGGCTGCCTATGGCTACACCTTC,CASRLMWQGAAYGYTF,TRBD1,TRBV7-2,TRBJ1-2,once
TGTGCCAGCAGCCCACGGACAGCCTTTAATTCACCCCTCCACTTT,CASSPRTAFNSPLHF,-,TRBV7-2,TRBJ1-6,few
TGTGCCAGCTCACGGACATCCTCTAGCACAGATACGCAGTATTTT,CASSRTSSSTDTQYF,-,TRBV18,TRBJ2-3,-
TGTGCCAGTAGACGGGACAGGGGAGGTTCGGCTGAAGCTTTCTTT,CASRRDRGGSAEAFF,TRBD1,TRBV19,TRBJ1-1,-
TGTGCCACCAGCAGAGAGCCCGGTTTCGAGCAGTACTTC,CATSREPGFEQYF,-,TRBV15,TRBJ2-7,-
TGTGCCAGCAGACAGTTCAGCTCCTATAATTCACCCCTCCACTTT,CASRQFSSYNSPLHF,-,TRBV2,TRBJ1-6,-
TGTGCCTGGGGGAGGGAGGGGGATATTGGCTACACCTTC,CAWGREGDIGYTF,-,TRBV30,TRBJ1-2,-
TGTGCCAGCAGCTTAGCCGGCGTTGGACAGCTAGCCATGGGTGGCTACACCTTC,CASSLAGVGQLAMGGYTF,-,TRBV11-2,TRBJ1-2,-
TGCGCCAGCAGTCCGATCACAGGGCAAGAGACCCAGTACTTC,CASSPITGQETQYF,-,TRBV5-1,TRBJ2-5,once
TGTGCCAGCAGTGTCCCCCAGGGGGCTTCGGGAAACACCATATATTTT,CASSVPQGASGNTIYF,TRBD1,TRBV28,TRBJ1-3,-
TGTGCCAGCAGCCAGGACAGGGTCGGATATAATTCACCCCTCCACTTT,CASSQDRVGYNSPLHF,TRBD1,TRBV5-4,TRBJ1-6,-
TGTGCCAGCAGTTTACTACACCCTACTAGCGGGAGCACCGGGGAGCTGTTTTTT,CASSLLHPTSGSTGELFF,TRBD2,TRBV27,TRBJ2-2,-
TGTGCCACCAGCCCTGTGGCTAGCGGGGGGAGTTACGAGCAGTACTTC,CATSPVASGGSYEQYF,TRBD2,TRBV15,TRBJ2-7,-
TGTGCCAGCAGCAAGACTAGCGGGGGGGCTGGTACGCAGTATTTT,CASSKTSGGAGTQYF,TRBD2,TRBV7-9,TRBJ2-3,-
TGTGCCAGCAGCCCGGGCGGGGTCTATGGCTACACCTTC,CASSPGGVYGYTF,-,TRBV5-6,TRBJ1-2,-
TGTGCCAGCAGCTCAGGGACCGGGGAGCTGTTTTTT,CASSSGTGELFF,-,TRBV11-2,TRBJ2-2,-
TGTGCCAGCAGCTTAGATCTGTCAGATACGCAGTATTTT,CASSLDLSDTQYF,-,TRBV7-9,TRBJ2-3,-
TGTGCCAGCAGTGACTCCTTGACAGATACGCAGTATTTT,CASSDSLTDTQYF,-,TRBV6-4,TRBJ2-3,few
TGTGCCTGGACTACAGGGCAAGAGACCCAGTACTTC,CAWTTGQETQYF,-,TRBV30,TRBJ2-5,-
TGTGCCAGCAGTTTAGCGGGAGTAGAGGAGACCCAGTACTTC,CASSLAGVEETQYF,TRBD2,TRBV27,TRBJ2-5,-
TGTGCCAGCAGCACCAGGGGGTCCCAAGAGACCCAGTACTTC,CASSTRGSQETQYF,TRBD1,TRBV9,TRBJ2-5,-
TGTGCCAGCAGCTTATTGAGGGCGGGGATTGTTTTCAATGAGCAGTTCTTC,CASSLLRAGIVFNEQFF,-,TRBV7-8,TRBJ2-1,-